Detailed here is one T cell receptor (beta chain). The antigen remains undetermined. The study drew all its donors from Caucasian adults living in Nashville, Tennessee. The split of CD4+ cells yielded CD45RA+ naive and CD45RA-negative memory subsets. These data come from a study of shared clonotypes between healthy human individuals. General study findings and limits: The study found roughly 5% of naive CD4 clonotypes shared across four donors.

The protocol was immunoSEQ multiplex PCR, while the TCRdb copy is restricted to in-frame clones and leaves out a portion. Among more than 2,000,000 clones listed, roughly 92% were seen once. CDR3 length: 11 amino acids. Germline assignment: CDR1 SQVTM and CDR2 ANQGSEA. V was shortened by 7 bases and J by 5 bases, with 12 bases between the two germline ends. This sequence was found in a man between 18 and 29 years old in good health. Material for sequencing was naive CD4+ T cells sorted from blood. The sample's subset: CD45RA+ positively selected. V is TRBV29-1 and J is TRBJ2-7; maybe TRBD1 (6 bases). CDR3 protein: CSAGQYDEQYF. The DNA of the CDR3 is TGCAGCGCCGGACAGTACGACGAGCAGTACTTC.